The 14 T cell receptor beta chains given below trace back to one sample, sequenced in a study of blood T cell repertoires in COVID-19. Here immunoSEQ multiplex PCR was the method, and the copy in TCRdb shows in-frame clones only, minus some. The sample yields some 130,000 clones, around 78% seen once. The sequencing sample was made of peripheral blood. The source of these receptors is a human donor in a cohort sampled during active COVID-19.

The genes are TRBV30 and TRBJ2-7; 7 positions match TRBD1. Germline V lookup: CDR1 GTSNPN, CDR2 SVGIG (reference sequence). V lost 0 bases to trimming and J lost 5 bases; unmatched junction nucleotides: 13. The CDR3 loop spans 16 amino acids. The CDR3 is CAWSVQRQGVPHEQYF. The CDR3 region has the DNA TGTGCCTGGAGTGTACAAAGGCAGGGGGTTCCCCACGAGCAGTACTTC.

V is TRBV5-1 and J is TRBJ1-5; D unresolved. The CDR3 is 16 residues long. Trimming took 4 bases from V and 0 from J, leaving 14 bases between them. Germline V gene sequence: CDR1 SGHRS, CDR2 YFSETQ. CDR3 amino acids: CASSPDAGYSNQPQHF. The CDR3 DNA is TGCGCCAGCAGCCCGGACGCGGGGTATAGCAATCAGCCCCAGCATTTT.

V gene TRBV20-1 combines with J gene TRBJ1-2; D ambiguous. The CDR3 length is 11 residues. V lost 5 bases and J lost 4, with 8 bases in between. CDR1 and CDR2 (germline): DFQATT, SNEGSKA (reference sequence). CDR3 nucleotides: TGCAGTGCTCCCTCCGGCTATGGCTACACCTTC. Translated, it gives CSAPSGYGYTF.

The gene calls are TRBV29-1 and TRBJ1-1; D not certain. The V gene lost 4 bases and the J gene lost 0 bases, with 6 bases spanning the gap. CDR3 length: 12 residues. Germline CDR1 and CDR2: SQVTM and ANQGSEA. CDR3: CSVGHLNTEAFF. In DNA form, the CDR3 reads TGCAGCGTTGGACATTTGAACACTGAAGCTTTCTTT.

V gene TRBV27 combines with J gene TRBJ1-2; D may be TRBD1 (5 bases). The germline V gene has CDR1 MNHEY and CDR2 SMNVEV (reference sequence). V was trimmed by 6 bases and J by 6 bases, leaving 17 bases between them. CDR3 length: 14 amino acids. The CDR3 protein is CASSLGSGAHGYTF. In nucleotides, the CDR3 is TGTGCCAGCAGCTTGGGGAGCGGGGCCCATGGCTACACCTTC.

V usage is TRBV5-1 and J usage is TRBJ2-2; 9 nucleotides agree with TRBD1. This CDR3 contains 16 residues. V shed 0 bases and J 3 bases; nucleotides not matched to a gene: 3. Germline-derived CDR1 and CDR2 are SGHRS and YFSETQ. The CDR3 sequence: CASSLVQGADTGELFF. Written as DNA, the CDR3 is TGCGCCAGCAGCTTGGTACAGGGGGCGGACACCGGGGAGCTGTTTTTT.

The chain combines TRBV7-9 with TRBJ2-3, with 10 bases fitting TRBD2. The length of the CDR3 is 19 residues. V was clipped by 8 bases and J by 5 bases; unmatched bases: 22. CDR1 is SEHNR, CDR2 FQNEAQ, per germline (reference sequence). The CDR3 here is CASHAHMPFTSGVGDTQYF. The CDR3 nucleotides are TGTGCCAGCCATGCCCACATGCCCTTTACTAGCGGGGTTGGAGATACGCAGTATTTT.

The CDR3 sequence is CASSLRGAADTQYF. CDR3 DNA sequence: TGTGCCAGCAGCTTACGGGGGGCTGCAGATACGCAGTATTTT. The gene calls are TRBV7-6 and TRBJ2-3; possibly TRBD2 for D (7 bases). The CDR3 sequence is 14 residues long. The V gene's germline CDR1 is SGHVS and CDR2 FNYEAQ. Trimming removed 2 bases from V and 4 bases from J, with 10 bases in between.

The CDR3 region has the DNA TGTGCCATACCAGACTATGGCTACACCTTC. It translates to CAIPDYGYTF. This chain connects TRBV7-9 to TRBJ1-2; no clear D. Germline V lookup: CDR1 SEHNR, CDR2 FQNEAQ (reference sequence). The CDR3 sequence is 10 residues long. V was clipped by 10 bases and J by 3 bases, with 6 bases between them.

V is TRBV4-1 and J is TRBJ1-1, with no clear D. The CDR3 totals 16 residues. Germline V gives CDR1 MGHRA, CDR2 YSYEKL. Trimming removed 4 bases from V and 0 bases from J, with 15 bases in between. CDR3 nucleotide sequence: TGCGCCAGCAGCCCTCTACGGGGAACCTTGAACACTGAAGCTTTCTTT. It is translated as CASSPLRGTLNTEAFF.

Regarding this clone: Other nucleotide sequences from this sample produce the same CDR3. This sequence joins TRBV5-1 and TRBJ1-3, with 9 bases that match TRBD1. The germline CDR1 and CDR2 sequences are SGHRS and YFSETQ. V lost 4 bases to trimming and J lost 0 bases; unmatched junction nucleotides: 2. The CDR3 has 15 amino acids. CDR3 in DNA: TGCGCCAGCAGCCTGGACAGGGGCTCTGGAAACACCATATATTTT. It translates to CASSLDRGSGNTIYF.

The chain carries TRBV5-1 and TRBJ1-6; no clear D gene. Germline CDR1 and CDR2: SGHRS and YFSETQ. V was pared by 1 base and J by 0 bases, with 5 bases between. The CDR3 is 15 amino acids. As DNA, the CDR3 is TGCGCCAGCAGCTTGTCAGACTCCTATAATTCACCCCTCCACTTT. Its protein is CASSLSDSYNSPLHF.

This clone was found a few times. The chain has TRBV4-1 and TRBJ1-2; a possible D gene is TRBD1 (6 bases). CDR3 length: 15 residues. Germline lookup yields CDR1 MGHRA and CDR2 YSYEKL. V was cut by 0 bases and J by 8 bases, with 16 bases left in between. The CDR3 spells CASSQDQTGRMGYTF. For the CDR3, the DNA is TGCGCCAGCAGCCAAGACCAAACAGGGCGAATGGGCTACACCTTC.

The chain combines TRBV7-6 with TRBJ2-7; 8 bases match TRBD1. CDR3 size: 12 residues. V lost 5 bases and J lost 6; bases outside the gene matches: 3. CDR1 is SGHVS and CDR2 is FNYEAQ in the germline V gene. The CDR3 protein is CASSQTGAEQYF. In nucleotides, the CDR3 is TGTGCCAGCAGCCAGACAGGGGCCGAGCAGTACTTC.